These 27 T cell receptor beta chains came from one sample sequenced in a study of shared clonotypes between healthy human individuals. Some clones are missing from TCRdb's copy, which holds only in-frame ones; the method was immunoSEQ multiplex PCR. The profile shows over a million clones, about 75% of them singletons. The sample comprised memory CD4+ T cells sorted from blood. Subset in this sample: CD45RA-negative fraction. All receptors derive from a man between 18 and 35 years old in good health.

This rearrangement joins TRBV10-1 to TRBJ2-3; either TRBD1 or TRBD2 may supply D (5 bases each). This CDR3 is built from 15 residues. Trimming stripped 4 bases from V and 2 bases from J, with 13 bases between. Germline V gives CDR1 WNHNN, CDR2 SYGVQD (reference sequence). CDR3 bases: TGCGCCAGCAGTGGTGGACGGGGCTACACAGATACGCAGTATTTT. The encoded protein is CASSGGRGYTDTQYF.

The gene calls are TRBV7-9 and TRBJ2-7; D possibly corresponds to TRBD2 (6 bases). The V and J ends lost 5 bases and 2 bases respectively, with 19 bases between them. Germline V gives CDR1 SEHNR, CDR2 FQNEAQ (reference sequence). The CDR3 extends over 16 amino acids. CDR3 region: CASSPPVGGQTYEQYF. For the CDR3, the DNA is TGTGCCAGCAGCCCTCCTGTGGGGGGTCAGACCTACGAGCAGTACTTC.

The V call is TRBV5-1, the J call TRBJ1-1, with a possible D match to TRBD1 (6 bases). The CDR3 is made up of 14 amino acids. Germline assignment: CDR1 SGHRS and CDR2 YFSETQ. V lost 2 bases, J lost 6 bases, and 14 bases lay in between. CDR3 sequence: CASSFGGGRSEAFF. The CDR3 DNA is TGCGCCAGCAGCTTTGGGGGCGGAAGATCTGAAGCTTTCTTT.

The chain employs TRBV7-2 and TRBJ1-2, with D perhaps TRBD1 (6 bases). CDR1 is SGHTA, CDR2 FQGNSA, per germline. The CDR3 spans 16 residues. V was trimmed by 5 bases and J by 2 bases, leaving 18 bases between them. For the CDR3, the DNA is TGTGCCAGCAGCCCCGAGGGGGGGCTCTTAAACTATGGCTACACCTTC. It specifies CASSPEGGLLNYGYTF.

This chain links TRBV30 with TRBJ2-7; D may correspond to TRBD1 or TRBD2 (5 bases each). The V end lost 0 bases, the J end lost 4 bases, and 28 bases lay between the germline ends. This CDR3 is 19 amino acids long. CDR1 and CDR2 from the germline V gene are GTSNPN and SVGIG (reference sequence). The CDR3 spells CAWSVFETFRDRISYEQYF. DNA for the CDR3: TGTGCCTGGAGTGTATTCGAAACATTCCGGGACCGAATTAGTTACGAGCAGTACTTC.

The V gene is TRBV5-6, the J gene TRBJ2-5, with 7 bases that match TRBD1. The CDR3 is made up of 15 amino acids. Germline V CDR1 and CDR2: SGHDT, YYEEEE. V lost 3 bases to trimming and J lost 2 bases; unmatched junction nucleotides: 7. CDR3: CASSSPRQGQETQYF. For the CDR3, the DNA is TGTGCCAGCAGCTCCCCGAGACAGGGACAAGAGACCCAGTACTTC.

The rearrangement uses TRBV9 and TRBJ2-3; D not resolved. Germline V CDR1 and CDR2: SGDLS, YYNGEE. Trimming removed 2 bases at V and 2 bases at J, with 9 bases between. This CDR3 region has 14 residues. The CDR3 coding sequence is TGTGCCAGCAGCGTTACGGACCTCACAGATACGCAGTATTTT. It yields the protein CASSVTDLTDTQYF.

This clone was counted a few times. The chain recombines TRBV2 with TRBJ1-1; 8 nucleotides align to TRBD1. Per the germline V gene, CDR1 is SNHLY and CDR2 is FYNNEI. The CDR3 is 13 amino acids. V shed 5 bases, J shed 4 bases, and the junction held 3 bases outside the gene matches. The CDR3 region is CASSNRGSTEAFF. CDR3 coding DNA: TGTGCCAGCAGTAACAGGGGGAGCACTGAAGCTTTCTTT.

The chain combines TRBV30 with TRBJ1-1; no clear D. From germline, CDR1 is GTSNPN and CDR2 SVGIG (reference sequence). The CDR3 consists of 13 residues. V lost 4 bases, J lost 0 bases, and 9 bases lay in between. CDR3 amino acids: CAWMGALNTEAFF. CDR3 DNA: TGTGCCTGGATGGGAGCCCTGAACACTGAAGCTTTCTTT.

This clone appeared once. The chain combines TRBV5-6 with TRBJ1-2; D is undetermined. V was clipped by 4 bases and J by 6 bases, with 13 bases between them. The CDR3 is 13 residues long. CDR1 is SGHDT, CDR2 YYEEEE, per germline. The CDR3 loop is CASSGQEGDGYTF. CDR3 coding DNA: TGTGCCAGCAGCGGTCAGGAGGGCGATGGCTACACCTTC.

The CDR3 DNA follows: TGTGCCAGCAGCTTAGCTTACCGGGACAGAGAACTTCCTCACTCTGGAAACACCATATATTTT. It encodes CASSLAYRDRELPHSGNTIYF. This chain connects TRBV7-8 to TRBJ1-3, with 7 bases fitting TRBD1. Germline V CDR1 and CDR2: SGHVS, FQNEAQ. The CDR3 is 21 amino acids. V lost 0 bases, J lost 0 bases, and 17 bases stayed unmatched.

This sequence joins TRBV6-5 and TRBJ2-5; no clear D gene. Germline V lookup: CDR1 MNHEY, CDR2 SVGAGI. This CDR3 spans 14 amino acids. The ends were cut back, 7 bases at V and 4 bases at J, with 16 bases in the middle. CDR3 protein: CASKETQIGETQYF. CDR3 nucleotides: TGTGCCAGCAAAGAGACCCAAATCGGAGAGACCCAGTACTTC.

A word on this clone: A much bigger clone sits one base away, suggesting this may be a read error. The CDR3 is CASSLDIGELFF. The CDR3 DNA reads TGTGCCAGCAGCTTAGATATCGGGGAGCTGTTTTTT. The chain recombines TRBV7-9 with TRBJ2-2; D not certain. Germline V gene sequence: CDR1 SEHNR, CDR2 FQNEAQ (reference sequence). V was cut by 1 base and J by 7 bases, with 4 bases left in between. The CDR3 is 12 amino acids.

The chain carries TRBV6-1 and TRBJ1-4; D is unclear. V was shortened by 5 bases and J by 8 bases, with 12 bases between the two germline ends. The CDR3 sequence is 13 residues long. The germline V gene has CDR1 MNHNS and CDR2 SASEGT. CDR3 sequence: CASSPYGREKLFF. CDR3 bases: TGTGCCAGCAGTCCCTACGGGAGAGAAAAACTGTTTTTT.

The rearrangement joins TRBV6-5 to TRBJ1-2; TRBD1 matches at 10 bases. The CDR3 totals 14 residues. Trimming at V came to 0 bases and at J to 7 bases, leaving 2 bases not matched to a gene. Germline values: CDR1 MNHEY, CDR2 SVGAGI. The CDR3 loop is CASSYSDRGTGYTF. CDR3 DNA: TGTGCCAGCAGTTACTCGGACAGGGGGACTGGCTACACCTTC.

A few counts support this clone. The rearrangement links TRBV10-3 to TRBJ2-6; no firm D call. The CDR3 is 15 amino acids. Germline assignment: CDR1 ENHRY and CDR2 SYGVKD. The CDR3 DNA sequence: TGTGCTACCGTGGCCGAATTATCTGGGGCCAACGTCCTGACTTTC. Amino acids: CATVAELSGANVLTF.

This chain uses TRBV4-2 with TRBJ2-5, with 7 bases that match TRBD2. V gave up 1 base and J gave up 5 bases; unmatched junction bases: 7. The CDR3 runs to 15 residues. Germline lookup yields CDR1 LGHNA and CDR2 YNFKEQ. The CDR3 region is CASSQGSGLKETQYF. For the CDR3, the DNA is TGTGCCAGCAGCCAAGGTTCGGGACTAAAGGAGACCCAGTACTTC.

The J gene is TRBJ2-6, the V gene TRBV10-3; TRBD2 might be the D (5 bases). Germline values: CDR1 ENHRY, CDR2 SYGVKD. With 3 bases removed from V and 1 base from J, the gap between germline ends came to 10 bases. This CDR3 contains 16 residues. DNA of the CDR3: TGTGCCATCAGTGATTCGGGGATTTCTGGGGCCAACGTCCTGACTTTC. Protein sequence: CAISDSGISGANVLTF.

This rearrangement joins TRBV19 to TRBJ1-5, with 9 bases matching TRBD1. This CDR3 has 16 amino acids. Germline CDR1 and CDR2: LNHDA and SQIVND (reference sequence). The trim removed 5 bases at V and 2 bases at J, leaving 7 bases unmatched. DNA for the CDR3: TGTGCCAGTAGTGTAGGGACAGGGAGAGGCAATCAGCCCCAGCATTTT. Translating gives CASSVGTGRGNQPQHF.

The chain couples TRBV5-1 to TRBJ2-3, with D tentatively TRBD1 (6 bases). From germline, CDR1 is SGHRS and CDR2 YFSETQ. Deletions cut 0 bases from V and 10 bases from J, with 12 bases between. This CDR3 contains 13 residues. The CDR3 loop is CASSLDRVGPQYF. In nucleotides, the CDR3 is TGCGCCAGCAGCTTGGACAGGGTAGGGCCGCAGTATTTT.

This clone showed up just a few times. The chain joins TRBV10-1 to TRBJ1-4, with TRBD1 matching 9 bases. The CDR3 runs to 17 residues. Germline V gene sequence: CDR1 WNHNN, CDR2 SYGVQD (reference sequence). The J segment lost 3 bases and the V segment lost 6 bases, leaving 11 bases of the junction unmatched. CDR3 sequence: CASRRDREDVSNEKLFF. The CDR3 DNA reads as TGCGCCAGCAGAAGGGACAGGGAAGATGTCTCTAATGAAAAACTGTTTTTT.

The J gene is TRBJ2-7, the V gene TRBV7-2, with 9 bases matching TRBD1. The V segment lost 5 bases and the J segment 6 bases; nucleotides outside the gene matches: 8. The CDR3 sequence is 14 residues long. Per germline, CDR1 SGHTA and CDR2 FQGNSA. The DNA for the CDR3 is TGTGCCAGCAGCCCCGGGACAGGGAGATCCGAGCAGTACTTC. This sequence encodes CASSPGTGRSEQYF.

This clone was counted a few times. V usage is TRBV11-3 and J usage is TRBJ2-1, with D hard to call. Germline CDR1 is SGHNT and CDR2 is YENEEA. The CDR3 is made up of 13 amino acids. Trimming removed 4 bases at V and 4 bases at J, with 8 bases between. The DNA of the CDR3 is TGTGCCAGCAGCTCCAGCCCGTACAATGAGCAGTTCTTC. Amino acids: CASSSSPYNEQFF.

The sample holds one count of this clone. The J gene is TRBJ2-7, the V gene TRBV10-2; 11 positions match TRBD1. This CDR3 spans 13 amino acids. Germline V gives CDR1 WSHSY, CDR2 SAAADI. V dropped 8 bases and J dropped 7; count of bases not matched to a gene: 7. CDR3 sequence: CASGGQGGIEQYF. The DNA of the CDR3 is TGCGCCAGCGGGGGACAGGGGGGGATTGAGCAGTACTTC.

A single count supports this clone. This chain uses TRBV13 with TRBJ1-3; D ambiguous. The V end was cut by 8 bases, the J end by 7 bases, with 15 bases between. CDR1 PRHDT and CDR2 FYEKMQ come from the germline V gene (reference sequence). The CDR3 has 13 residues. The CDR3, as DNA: TGTGCCAGCGCCTTTGACACCGGGAACACCATATATTTT. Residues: CASAFDTGNTIYF.

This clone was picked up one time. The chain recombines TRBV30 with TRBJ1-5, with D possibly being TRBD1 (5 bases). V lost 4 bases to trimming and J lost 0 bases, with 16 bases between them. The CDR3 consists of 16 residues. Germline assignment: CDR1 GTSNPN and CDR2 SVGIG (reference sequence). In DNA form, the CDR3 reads TGTGCCTGGAATAAATTCCCCGGGGGTAGCAATCAGCCCCAGCATTTT. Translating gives CAWNKFPGGSNQPQHF.

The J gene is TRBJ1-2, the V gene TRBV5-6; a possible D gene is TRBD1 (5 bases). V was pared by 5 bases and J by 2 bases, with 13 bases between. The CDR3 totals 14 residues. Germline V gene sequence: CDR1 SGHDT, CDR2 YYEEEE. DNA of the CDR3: TGTGCCAGCAGTTACGAGGGGACGAACTATGGCTACACCTTC. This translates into CASSYEGTNYGYTF.